The sequence of this T cell receptor beta chain was determined in a study of OX40 agonist ivuxolimab in advanced cancers. For the study at large: Recorded diagnoses for dose-escalation patients were hepatocellular carcinoma, melanoma, renal cell or head and neck cancer.

The germline CDR1 and CDR2 sequences are SGHRS and YFSETQ. Unmatched junction bases numbered 4, after V lost 1 base and J lost 2 bases. The CDR3 sequence is 15 residues long. As regards this clone: Its antigen is unidentified.

Study outcomes and limitations: In the 0.1 to 3.0 mg/kg range, CD4+ and CD8+ blood T cells had expanded clonally by week 6.

The table came from immunoSEQ multiplex PCR; TCRdb's copy has only in-frame clones and leaves some out. The profile shows about 53,000 clones, around 89% of them singletons. The rearrangement links TRBV5-1 to TRBJ2-5, with 8 bases matching TRBD2. The specimen comprised CD4+ or CD8+ T cells sorted from blood, sampled in a trial of the OX40 agonist ivuxolimab. This TCR came from an adult with an advanced solid tumor such as melanoma, head and neck, liver or kidney cancer. CDR3 amino acids: CASSLTSSGQETQYF. The CDR3 DNA sequence: TGCGCCAGCAGCTTGACTTCTAGCGGGCAAGAGACCCAGTACTTC.